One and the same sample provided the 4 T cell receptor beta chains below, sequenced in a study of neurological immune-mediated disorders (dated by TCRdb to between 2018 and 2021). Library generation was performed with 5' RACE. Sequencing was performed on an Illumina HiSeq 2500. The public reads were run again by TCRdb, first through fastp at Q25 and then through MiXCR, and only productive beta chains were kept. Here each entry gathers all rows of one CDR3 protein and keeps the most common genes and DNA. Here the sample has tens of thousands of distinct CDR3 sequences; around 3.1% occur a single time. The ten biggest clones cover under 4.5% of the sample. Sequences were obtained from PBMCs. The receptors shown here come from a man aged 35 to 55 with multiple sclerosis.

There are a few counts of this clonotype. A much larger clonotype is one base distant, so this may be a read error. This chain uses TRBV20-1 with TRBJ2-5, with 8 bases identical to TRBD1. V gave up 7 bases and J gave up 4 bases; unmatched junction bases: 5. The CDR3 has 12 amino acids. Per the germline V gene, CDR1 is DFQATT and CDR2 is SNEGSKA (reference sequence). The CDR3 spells CSDGQGPETQYF. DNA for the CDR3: TGCAGTGATGGACAGGGTCCAGAGACCCAGTACTTC.

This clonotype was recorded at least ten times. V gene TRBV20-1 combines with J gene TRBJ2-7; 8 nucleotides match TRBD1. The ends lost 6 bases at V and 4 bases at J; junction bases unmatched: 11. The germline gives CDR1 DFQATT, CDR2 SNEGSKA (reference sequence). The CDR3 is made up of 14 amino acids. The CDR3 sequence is CSARPAGGGYEQYF. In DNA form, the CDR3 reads TGCAGTGCGAGACCCGCAGGGGGCGGGTACGAGCAGTACTTC.

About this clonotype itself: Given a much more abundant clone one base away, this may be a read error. In DNA form, the CDR3 reads TGTACCAGCAGTTACAGGGCATCGTCCCCCGAGACCCAGTACTTC. Its protein is CTSSYRASSPETQYF. This rearrangement joins TRBV6-5 to TRBJ2-5, with D perhaps TRBD1 (6 bases). This CDR3 region has 15 residues. Germline V gives CDR1 MNHEY, CDR2 SVGAGI.

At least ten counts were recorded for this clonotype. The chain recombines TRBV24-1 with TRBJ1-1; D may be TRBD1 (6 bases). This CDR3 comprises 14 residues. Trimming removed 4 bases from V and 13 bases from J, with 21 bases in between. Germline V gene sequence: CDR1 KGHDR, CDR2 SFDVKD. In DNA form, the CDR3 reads TGTGCCACCAGTGACCCCCGGACAGCCCCAGGAGTTTTCTTT. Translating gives CATSDPRTAPGVFF.